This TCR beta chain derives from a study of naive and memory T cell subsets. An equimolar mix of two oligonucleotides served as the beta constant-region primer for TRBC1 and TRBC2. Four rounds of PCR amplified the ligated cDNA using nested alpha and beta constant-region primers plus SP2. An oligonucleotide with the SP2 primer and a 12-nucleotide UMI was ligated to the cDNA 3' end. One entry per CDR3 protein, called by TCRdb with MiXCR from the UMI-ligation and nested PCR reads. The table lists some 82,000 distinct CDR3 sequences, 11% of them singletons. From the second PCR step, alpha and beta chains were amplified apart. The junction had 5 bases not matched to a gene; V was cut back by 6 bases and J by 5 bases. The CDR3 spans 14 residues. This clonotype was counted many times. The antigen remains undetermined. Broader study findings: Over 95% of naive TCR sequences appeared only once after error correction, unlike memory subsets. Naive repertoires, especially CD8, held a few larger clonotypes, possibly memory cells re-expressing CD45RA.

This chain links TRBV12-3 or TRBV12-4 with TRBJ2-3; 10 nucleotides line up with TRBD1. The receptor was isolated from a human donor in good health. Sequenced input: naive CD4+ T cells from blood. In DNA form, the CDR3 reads TGTGCCAGCAGCCAAGGGACAGGGGTAGATACGCAGTATTTT. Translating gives CASSQGTGVDTQYF.